The 24 T cell receptor beta chains given below trace back to one sample, sequenced in a study of OX40 agonist ivuxolimab in advanced cancers. Here immunoSEQ multiplex PCR was the method, and the copy in TCRdb shows in-frame clones only, minus some. The sample records about 36,000 clones, approximately 80% being singletons. Sample: CD4+ or CD8+ T cells sorted from blood, taken in a trial of the OX40 agonist ivuxolimab. These receptors all stem from an adult with an advanced solid tumor such as melanoma, head and neck, liver or kidney cancer.

CDR3 DNA: TGTGCCAGCAGCGTTATAAGCGGGGGAGTCAATGAGCAGTTCTTC. Translation gives CASSVISGGVNEQFF. The chain employs TRBV9 and TRBJ2-1; 8 bases are shared with TRBD2. Germline assignment: CDR1 SGDLS and CDR2 YYNGEE. CDR3 length equals 15 residues. J was trimmed by 6 bases and V by 2 bases; bases with no gene match: 7. The variable domain in full, completed from reference TRBV9 and TRBJ2-1, reads DSGVTQTPKHLITATGQRVTLRCSPRSGDLSVYWYQQSLDQGLQFLIQYYNGEERAKGNILERFSAQQFPDLHSELNLSSLELGDSALYFCASSVISGGVNEQFFGPGTRLTVL.

The gene calls are TRBV10-1 and TRBJ1-1; D not resolved. The germline V gene encodes CDR1 WNHNN and CDR2 SYGVQD (reference sequence). V was shortened by 6 bases and J by 1 base, with 9 bases between the two germline ends. The CDR3 sequence is 13 residues long. DNA of the CDR3: TGCGCCAGCAGGGAAGCAGCGAACACTGAAGCTTTCTTT. Amino acid sequence: CASREAANTEAFF.

V gene TRBV4-1 combines with J gene TRBJ2-1, with D tentatively TRBD1 (6 bases). The V and J ends lost 0 bases and 0 bases respectively, with 12 bases between them. The CDR3 runs to 17 residues. Looked up from germline, CDR1 is MGHRA and CDR2 is YSYEKL. The DNA of the CDR3 is TGCGCCAGCAGCCAAGATTCAGGGGTACTCTCCTACAATGAGCAGTTCTTC. This translates into CASSQDSGVLSYNEQFF.

DNA for the CDR3: TGTGCCAGCTCACCATCCAGGGATAATAATGAAAAACTGTTTTTT. It translates to CASSPSRDNNEKLFF. The chain links TRBV18 to TRBJ1-4; possible D gene TRBD1, 5 bases. The germline gives CDR1 KGHSH, CDR2 LQKENI. V gave up 2 bases and J gave up 4 bases, with 11 bases separating them. This CDR3 contains 15 residues.

This clone appeared a few times. The J gene is TRBJ1-2, the V gene TRBV4-2; no reliable D call. Between the trimmed V and J ends, which lost 0 bases and 5 bases, there was a span of 16 bases. Germline V CDR1 and CDR2: LGHNA, YNFKEQ. CDR3 size: 16 residues. CDR3 sequence reads: CASSQEGMRLEYGYTF. The CDR3 DNA follows: TGTGCCAGCAGCCAAGAAGGAATGAGGCTGGAATATGGCTACACCTTC.

The chain combines TRBV6-5 with TRBJ2-2; TRBD2 matches at 7 bases. The V and J ends lost 2 bases and 3 bases, in that order; junction bases with no gene match: 6. CDR1 and CDR2 (germline): MNHEY, SVGAGI. The CDR3 is 16 residues long. The CDR3 sequence is CASSYPSSGYTGELFF. The CDR3 DNA follows: TGTGCCAGCAGTTACCCCTCTAGCGGCTACACCGGGGAGCTGTTTTTT.

The chain joins TRBV4-1 to TRBJ2-5; TRBD2 aligns across 13 bases. Germline trimming cut 4 bases from V and 5 bases from J; bases unmatched to any gene: 7. This CDR3 spans 16 amino acids. Per germline, CDR1 MGHRA and CDR2 YSYEKL. CDR3 in DNA: TGCGCCAGCAGCCGACAACTAGCGGGGGGGCGGGAGACCCAGTACTTC. Translating it yields CASSRQLAGGRETQYF.

This clone has just a few counts. The rearrangement uses TRBV6-4 and TRBJ2-2; 7 bases match TRBD1. The V segment lost 4 bases and the J segment 3 bases; nucleotides outside the gene matches: 2. From germline, CDR1 is MRHNA and CDR2 SNTAGT. The CDR3 contains 14 residues. The CDR3 region has the DNA TGTGCCAGCAGTGCCGACAGGGACACCGGGGAGCTGTTTTTT. This codes for CASSADRDTGELFF.

This clone was picked up a small number of times. The rearrangement joins TRBV30 to TRBJ1-5; weak D call: TRBD1 (5 bases). V shed 1 base and J shed 3 bases, with 7 bases lying between them. Germline CDR1 and CDR2: GTSNPN and SVGIG (reference sequence). There are 13 residues in the CDR3. CDR3 DNA sequence: TGTGCCTGGAGTGGACAGCCCAATCAGCCCCAGCATTTT. Translated: CAWSGQPNQPQHF.

The CDR3 region has the DNA TGTGCCAGTAGTATAGAGGGGACAGGGGGTGCCGAGCAGTACTTC. Encoded protein: CASSIEGTGGAEQYF. J is TRBJ2-7 and V is TRBV19, with 11 bases lining up with TRBD1. The CDR3 contains 15 residues. J lost 6 bases, V lost 0 bases, and 4 bases had no gene match. Per germline, CDR1 LNHDA and CDR2 SQIVND (reference sequence).

This chain joins TRBV10-3 and TRBJ1-3, with 8 bases fitting TRBD1. The CDR3 is made up of 16 amino acids. Germline loops: CDR1 ENHRY, CDR2 SYGVKD. J was trimmed by 5 bases and V by 0 bases; bases with no gene match: 6. The CDR3, as DNA: TGTGCCATCAGTGAGTCGGGGACAGGACCGAGAAACACCATATATTTT. It yields the protein CAISESGTGPRNTIYF.

There are a few counts of this clone. This chain's CDR3 is CARGSTIVRETQYF. CDR3 nucleotide sequence: TGTGCCAGGGGGAGTACAATCGTTAGGGAGACCCAGTACTTC. This rearrangement joins TRBV6-4 to TRBJ2-5, with D tentatively TRBD2 (5 bases). Germline loops: CDR1 MRHNA, CDR2 SNTAGT. The CDR3 loop spans 14 amino acids. V was shortened by 9 bases and J by 5 bases, with 19 bases between the two germline ends.

The gene calls are TRBV5-8 and TRBJ2-2, with 10 bases fitting TRBD1. Unmatched junction bases numbered 7, after V lost 5 bases and J lost 3 bases. The CDR3 loop spans 16 amino acids. The V gene's germline CDR1 is SGHTS and CDR2 YDEGEE. The CDR3 loop reads CASSRQGAVDTGELFF. CDR3 coding DNA: TGTGCCAGCAGTCGACAGGGGGCCGTGGACACCGGGGAGCTGTTTTTT.

V gene TRBV6-5 combines with J gene TRBJ1-5; D might be TRBD1 (6 bases). This CDR3 is built from 14 residues. In germline, CDR1 is MNHEY, CDR2 SVGAGI. Trimming left V 6 bases short and J 6 bases short, with 15 bases between. CDR3 loop: CASRAQGGGQPQHF. Written as DNA, the CDR3 is TGTGCCAGCAGAGCCCAAGGGGGGGGTCAGCCCCAGCATTTT.

V usage is TRBV5-8 and J usage is TRBJ2-3; 9 bases fit TRBD2. V trimming: 0 bases; J trimming: 0 bases; junction bases outside the gene matches: 2. Germline V gene data show CDR1 as SGHTS and CDR2 as YDEGEE. CDR3 length: 16 amino acids. DNA for the CDR3: TGTGCCAGCAGCTTGGGTCTAGCGGGGAGCACAGATACGCAGTATTTT. It yields the protein CASSLGLAGSTDTQYF.

The chain employs TRBV5-4 and TRBJ2-3; D is perhaps TRBD1 (6 bases). The CDR3 extends over 15 amino acids. V was trimmed by 4 bases and J by 2 bases, leaving 14 bases between them. Germline-derived CDR1 and CDR2 are SGHNT and YYREEE (reference sequence). The CDR3 sequence: CASSHLDRTTDTQYF. The DNA for the CDR3 is TGTGCCAGCAGCCACCTGGACAGAACCACAGATACGCAGTATTTT.

This sequence joins TRBV2 and TRBJ2-2, with 7 positions matching TRBD1. The CDR3 loop spans 15 amino acids. Germline-derived CDR1 and CDR2 are SNHLY and FYNNEI. J was trimmed by 5 bases and V by 6 bases; bases with no gene match: 9. The CDR3 DNA reads TGTGCCAGCAGACTCGGGACAGCCCAGACCGGGGAGCTGTTTTTT. Protein: CASRLGTAQTGELFF.

The chain combines TRBV7-2 with TRBJ1-5; no firm D call. CDR3 size: 15 residues. Trimming shortened V by 0 bases and J by 1 base, and 7 bases separated the two germline ends. CDR1 and CDR2 from the germline V gene are SGHTA and FQGNSA. The CDR3 is CASSLARISNQPQHF. CDR3 DNA: TGTGCCAGCAGCTTAGCGAGGATCAGCAATCAGCCCCAGCATTTT. Full variable domain (remainder filled in from reference TRBV7-2 and TRBJ1-5): GAGVSQSPSNKVTEKGKDVELRCDPISGHTALYWYRQSLGQGLEFLIYFQGNSAPDKSGLPSDRFSAERTGGSVSTLTIQRTQQEDSAVYLCASSLARISNQPQHFGDGTRLSIL.

This sequence joins TRBV30 and TRBJ2-7; TRBD1 matches 8 bases. With 3 bases clipped from V and 5 bases from J, the junction kept 9 bases outside the gene matches. Per the germline V gene, CDR1 is GTSNPN and CDR2 is SVGIG (reference sequence). This CDR3 comprises 14 residues. The CDR3 spells CAWRETGGGNEQYF. The CDR3 coding sequence is TGTGCCTGGAGGGAAACAGGGGGAGGTAACGAGCAGTACTTC.

Only a few counts were recorded for this clone. The rearrangement joins TRBV6-5 to TRBJ2-7; TRBD1 matches 10 bases. Germline V CDR1 and CDR2: MNHEY, SVGAGI. The junction had 6 bases not matched to a gene; V was cut back by 3 bases and J by 4 bases. This CDR3 contains 15 residues. CDR3 sequence reads: CASSYTPGQGYEQYF. CDR3 DNA: TGTGCCAGCAGTTATACGCCGGGACAGGGGTACGAGCAGTACTTC.

The rearrangement uses TRBV6-5 and TRBJ2-2; TRBD1 matches 10 bases. V trimming: 2 bases; J trimming: 4 bases; junction bases outside the gene matches: 1. This CDR3 spans 15 amino acids. The germline CDR1 and CDR2 sequences are MNHEY and SVGAGI. The CDR3 spells CASSYRTGGTGELFF. CDR3 sequence (DNA): TGTGCCAGCAGTTACAGGACAGGGGGCACCGGGGAGCTGTTTTTT.

As DNA, the CDR3 is TGTGCCAGCAGCTTAGGCCTAGTTAATGAGCAGTTCTTC. Translation: CASSLGLVNEQFF. V gene TRBV7-9 combines with J gene TRBJ2-1; D gene uncertain. Trimming took 1 base from V and 7 from J, leaving 8 bases between them. CDR1 is SEHNR and CDR2 is FQNEAQ in the germline V gene (reference sequence). The CDR3 sequence is 13 residues long.

V and J are TRBV6-1 and TRBJ2-7, with D unclear. Germline V gene sequence: CDR1 MNHNS, CDR2 SASEGT. The length of the CDR3 is 12 residues. Trimming removed 8 bases from V and 2 bases from J, with 10 bases in between. The chain's CDR3 is CASLDVTYEQYF. The CDR3 coding sequence is TGTGCCAGCCTCGACGTAACCTACGAGCAGTACTTC.

This chain uses TRBV5-1 with TRBJ1-1; a possible D gene is TRBD1 (5 bases). V lost 0 bases and J lost 0, with 15 bases in between. Germline values: CDR1 SGHRS, CDR2 YFSETQ. The CDR3 consists of 17 residues. The DNA for the CDR3 is TGCGCCAGCAGCTTGGGGGACCCCGCCCTGTTGAACACTGAAGCTTTCTTT. Translation: CASSLGDPALLNTEAFF.